This T cell receptor beta chain was captured in a study of T cells in Graves' hyperthyroidism and ophthalmopathy (dated by TCRdb to between 2018 and 2020). As for the study more broadly: Peripheral blood was sampled at the time of initial diagnosis, prior to any treatment. Following sampling, methimazole starting at 30 mg daily was given to hyperthyroidism patients, and high-dose intravenous methylprednisolone was given to ophthalmopathy patients. The roughly 91 discovery patients were randomly split 7:3 into training and test sets. To identify distinguishing TCR V-J signatures, a discovery cohort of 100 patients was used, comprising 43 with Graves' ophthalmopathy and under 60 with stable Graves' hyperthyroidism. Prospective prediction of ophthalmopathy was tested in an independent validation cohort consisting of 18 to 20 hyperthyroidism patients and 17 patients who later progressed to ophthalmopathy. In more than five Graves' hyperthyroidism patients, the study also compared T-cell repertoires from thyroid tissue with T-cell repertoires from blood. The paper describes TCR Vbeta CDR3 sequencing of 135 peripheral blood samples, made up of approximately 40 ophthalmopathy patients, 70 to 75 hyperthyroidism patients and 17 progressor patients. Study-wide conclusions, independent of this receptor: Most expanded thyroid clonotypes (frequency above 0.001) were also found in blood, which suggests that blood repertoires may mirror thyroid immune responses. Sample size was not statistically predetermined, and investigators were not blinded to group allocation. In validation, progression to ophthalmopathy was predicted by the model with around 71% sensitivity and under 85% specificity, a median of 6.5 months before onset. In cross-validation, a model built on a 13 V-J signature told ophthalmopathy apart from stable hyperthyroidism with 85% to 90% sensitivity and about 81% specificity, and in testing the same model reached 80%/75%.

The sample holds a few counts of this clonotype. Its antigen specificity is not known. There are no base qualities to consult, and no much larger clone falls within one base. Amplification of TCR beta CDR3 regions was carried out from RNA transcripts. For the first round of RT-PCR on the TCR CDR3, the HTBI primer set was used together with the Qiagen OneStep RT-PCR kit. A second multiplex PCR round built the libraries, followed by size selection and purification. Libraries were sequenced paired-end with 100 bp reads on an Illumina HiSeq2000. From the authors' description of their analysis: SOAPnuke was used to process the raw data, with reads discarded if the reads contained adapters or uncalled bases, had a mean Phred below 15, or lacked an exact constant-primer or identifier match. High-quality paired reads were merged using COPE v1.2.5, and each unique nucleotide sequence was defined as a clonotype. MiTCR v1.1 was used to align the clonotypes against IMGT TRBV, TRBD and TRBJ reference segments. The analysis included only V-J combinations with a frequency above 0.0001, which together covered 99.2% of the repertoires. A TCS score was defined as the ratio of F50 (clonal expansion) to E x V (chaos), with BLOSUM62-based TCRdist applied between CDR3 peptides within each V-J. Welch's t-statistics and random forest reduced around 520 V-J features to 13, which were used in a naive Bayes classifier (R e1071). The Morisita-Horn index was used to measure how similar the thyroid and blood repertoires were. TCRdb took the public reads, trimmed them with fastp at Q25, ran MiXCR for clone calling and kept in-frame beta chains. Each CDR3 protein appears once, grouped with its most common genes and DNA. TCRdb's processing, not the authors' own work, is the source of the V and J calls. The sample table holds 800,000 or so distinct CDR3 sequences, of which about 38% were seen once. Jointly, the top ten make up over 8% of the sample.

The CDR3 contains 12 residues, cysteine and phenylalanine counted. CDR3 DNA is the only sequence kept; it has 36 bases, read in frame from the first base. The germline ends are 15 bases apart after V is trimmed by 2 bases and J by 14 bases. From the germline V gene, CDR1 is SGHTA and CDR2 is FQGNSA. A patient counted as having stable Graves' hyperthyroidism if no progression to ophthalmopathy occurred over 18 months of follow-up. Hyperthyroidism patients were newly diagnosed, with disease duration under 2 months, and aged 18 to 65 years. Patients with uncontrolled infections, other autoimmune diseases, pregnancy or lactation were excluded. Clinical symptoms, serum thyroxine and TRAb, thyroid ultrasound, and orbital computed tomography formed the basis for the diagnoses. Ficoll-Paque density gradient centrifugation was used to isolate PBMCs from around 9.1 ml of fresh peripheral blood. Total RNA was extracted using Trizol reagent, and RNA quality was assessed on an Agilent 2100 Bioanalyzer.

Recombination joined TRBV7-2 with TRBJ2-5; too little of a D gene remains to name it. This TCR was recovered from a man in his late teens or twenties with Graves' hyperthyroidism. Sequenced: blood. The CDR3 protein sequence reads: CASSLPPAPTYF. The bases read TGTGCCAGCAGCTTACCCCCAGCGCCCACTTACTTC.